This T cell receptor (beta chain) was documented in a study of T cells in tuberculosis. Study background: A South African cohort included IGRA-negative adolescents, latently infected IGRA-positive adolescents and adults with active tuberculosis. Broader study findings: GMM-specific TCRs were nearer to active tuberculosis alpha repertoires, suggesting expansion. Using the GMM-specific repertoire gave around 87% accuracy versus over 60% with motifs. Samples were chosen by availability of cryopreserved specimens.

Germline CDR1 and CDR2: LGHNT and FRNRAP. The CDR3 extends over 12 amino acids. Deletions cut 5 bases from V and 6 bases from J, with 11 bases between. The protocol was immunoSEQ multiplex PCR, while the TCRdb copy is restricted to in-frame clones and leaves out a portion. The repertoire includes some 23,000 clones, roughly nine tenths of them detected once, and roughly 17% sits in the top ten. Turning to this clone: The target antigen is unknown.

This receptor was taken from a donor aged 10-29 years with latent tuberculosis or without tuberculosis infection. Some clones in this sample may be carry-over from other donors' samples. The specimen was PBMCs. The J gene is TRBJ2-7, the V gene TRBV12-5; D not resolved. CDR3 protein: CASGPRLSEQYF. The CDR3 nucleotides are TGTGCTAGTGGTCCGAGGTTGAGCGAGCAGTACTTC. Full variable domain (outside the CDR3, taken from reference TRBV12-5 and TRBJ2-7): DARVTQTPRHKVTEMGQEVTMRCQPILGHNTVFWYRQTMMQGLELLAYFRNRAPLDDSGMPKDRFSAEMPDATLATLKIQPSEPRDSAVYFCASGPRLSEQYFGPGTRLTVT.